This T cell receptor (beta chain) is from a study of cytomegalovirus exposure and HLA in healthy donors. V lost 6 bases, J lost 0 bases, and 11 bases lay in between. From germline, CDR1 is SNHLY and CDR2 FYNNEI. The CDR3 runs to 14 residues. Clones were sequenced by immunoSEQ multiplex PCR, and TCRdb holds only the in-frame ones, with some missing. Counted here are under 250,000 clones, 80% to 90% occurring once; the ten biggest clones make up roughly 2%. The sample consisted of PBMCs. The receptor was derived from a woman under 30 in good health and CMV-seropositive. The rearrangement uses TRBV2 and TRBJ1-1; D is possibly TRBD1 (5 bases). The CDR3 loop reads CASRVRVLNTEAFF. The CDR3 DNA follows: TGTGCCAGCAGGGTCAGGGTCCTGAACACTGAAGCTTTCTTT.